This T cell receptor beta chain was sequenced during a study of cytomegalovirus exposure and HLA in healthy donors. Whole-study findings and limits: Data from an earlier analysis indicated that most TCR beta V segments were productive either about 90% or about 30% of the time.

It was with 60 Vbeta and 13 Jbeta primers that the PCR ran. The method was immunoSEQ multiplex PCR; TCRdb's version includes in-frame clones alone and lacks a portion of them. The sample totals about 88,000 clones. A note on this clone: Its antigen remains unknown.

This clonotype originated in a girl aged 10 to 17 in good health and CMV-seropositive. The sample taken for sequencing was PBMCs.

CDR3 loop: CASSPSDSSGNTIYF. As DNA, the CDR3 is TGTGCCAGCAGTCCATCGGACAGTTCTGGAAACACCATATATTTT. The rearrangement links TRBV6-5 to TRBJ1-3; weak D call: TRBD1 (6 bases). Trimming removed 5 bases at V and 1 base at J, with 12 bases between. The CDR3 length is 15 residues. From germline, CDR1 is MNHEY and CDR2 SVGAGI.